This entry lists 22 T cell receptor beta chains sequenced from one sample in a study of patients and donors after allogeneic stem cell transplantation. TCRdb independently ran MiXCR on the RT-PCR reads; one entry per CDR3 protein. This sample has 390,000 or so distinct CDR3 sequences; more than 15% occur once, and the top ten carry 6% to 8%. The sequencing input was blood, either unsorted or a sorted T cell fraction (not recorded which). The source of these receptors is a human donor who was either an allogeneic HSCT recipient or a stem cell or donor lymphocyte infusion donor (not recorded which). It is not recorded whose cells these are; they may come from a transplant donor.

This clonotype has just a few counts. Here the CDR3 DNA reads TGTGCCAGCAGCGCGGGGGGGACTAGCGGGGGATCAGATACGCAGTATTTT. It translates to CASSAGGTSGGSDTQYF. The chain recombines TRBV9 with TRBJ2-3; TRBD2 matches at 14 bases. Unmatched junction bases numbered 7, after V lost 3 bases and J lost 4 bases. CDR3 length: 17 amino acids. Germline-derived CDR1 and CDR2 are SGDLS and YYNGEE.

In its sample, this clonotype was seen many times. V gene TRBV27 combines with J gene TRBJ2-7, with 7 bases identical to TRBD1. This CDR3 is built from 15 residues. CDR1 and CDR2 (germline): MNHEY, SMNVEV (reference sequence). The J segment lost 6 bases and the V segment lost 3 bases, leaving 11 bases of the junction unmatched. CDR3 sequence reads: CASSLGRGTGAEQYF. The CDR3 nucleotides read TGTGCCAGCAGTTTGGGCCGCGGAACAGGGGCCGAGCAGTACTTC.

This clonotype was detected only a few times. The chain uses TRBV4-1 and TRBJ2-7, with D unresolved. The germline CDR1 and CDR2 sequences are MGHRA and YSYEKL. Trimming left V 0 bases short and J 0 bases short, with 6 bases between. CDR3 length equals 14 residues. CDR3 loop: CASSQEVTSYEQYF. CDR3 in DNA: TGCGCCAGCAGCCAAGAAGTGACCTCCTACGAGCAGTACTTC.

This clonotype was counted ten times or more. The rearrangement joins TRBV12-3 or TRBV12-4 to TRBJ2-3; 7 bases align to TRBD1. The CDR3 spans 14 residues. V dropped 6 bases and J dropped 3; count of bases not matched to a gene: 6. Here the CDR3 DNA reads TGTGCCAGCAGACCCAGGGGGTGGACAGATACGCAGTATTTT. This encodes CASRPRGWTDTQYF.

V usage is TRBV6-2 or TRBV6-3 and J usage is TRBJ2-7; D not resolved. Germline-derived CDR1 and CDR2 are MNHEY and SVGEGT. V was cut by 5 bases and J by 3 bases, with 14 bases left in between. The CDR3 runs to 14 residues. This CDR3 reads CASSPIVGLYEQYF. The CDR3 DNA reads as TGTGCCAGCAGTCCAATTGTAGGCCTCTACGAGCAGTACTTC.

This clonotype was recorded a few times. DNA of the CDR3: TGCAGTGCTAGGACCCAGCGGGGGAGTAGCTACGAGCAGTACTTC. Encoded protein: CSARTQRGSSYEQYF. This chain joins TRBV20-1 and TRBJ2-7; 8 positions match TRBD2. Looked up from germline, CDR1 is DFQATT and CDR2 is SNEGSKA (reference sequence). Losses at the gene ends were 3 bases for V and 3 bases for J; bases not matched to a gene: 10. CDR3 length equals 15 residues.

This clonotype was picked up a small number of times. The rearrangement uses TRBV12-3 or TRBV12-4 and TRBJ2-4; D could derive from TRBD1 or TRBD2 (6 bases each). V lost 5 bases and J lost 8, with 13 bases in between. The CDR3 runs 13 residues. DNA for the CDR3: TGTGCCAGCAGTCCCCGGGGGCTGGACATTCAGTACTTC. It is translated as CASSPRGLDIQYF.

The V call is TRBV10-3, the J call TRBJ2-3; maybe TRBD2 (6 bases). The V gene's germline CDR1 is ENHRY and CDR2 SYGVKD. V lost 7 bases and J lost 4, with 12 bases in between. This CDR3 is built from 13 residues. The chain's CDR3 is CAIMGLPPDTQYF. The CDR3, as DNA: TGTGCCATCATGGGACTCCCCCCAGATACGCAGTATTTT.

The sample holds a few counts of this clonotype. The chain links TRBV27 to TRBJ1-1; D is unresolved. CDR1 is MNHEY, CDR2 SMNVEV, per germline (reference sequence). V dropped 8 bases and J dropped 2 bases, with 12 bases sitting between them. The CDR3 runs 13 residues. The CDR3 region has the DNA TGTGCCAGCGGAGAAAGTCGAAACACTGAAGCTTTCTTT. Amino acid sequence: CASGESRNTEAFF.

J is TRBJ2-7 and V is TRBV20-1, with D possibly TRBD1 on 6 matching bases. This CDR3 has 15 residues. The ends were cut back, 2 bases at V and 2 bases at J, with 16 bases in the middle. Germline V gene data show CDR1 as DFQATT and CDR2 as SNEGSKA (reference sequence). The CDR3 nucleotides read TGCAGTGCTAGAATGGCAGGGGAGATAACCTACGAGCAGTACTTC. Its protein is CSARMAGEITYEQYF.

The J gene is TRBJ2-6, the V gene TRBV10-3, with 7 bases identical to TRBD1. After removal of 8 bases from V and 1 base from J, the junction contained 2 bases not matched to a gene. There are 14 residues in the CDR3. Germline values: CDR1 ENHRY, CDR2 SYGVKD. The CDR3 DNA sequence: TGTGCCATCTTGACAGGGTCTGGGGCCAACGTCCTGACTTTC. This sequence encodes CAILTGSGANVLTF.

This clonotype was picked up many times. This chain links TRBV4-1 with TRBJ1-1; TRBD1 might be the D (6 bases). Trimming pared 4 bases from V and 7 bases from J, leaving 10 bases between. The germline V gene has CDR1 MGHRA and CDR2 YSYEKL. CDR3 length: 12 amino acids. CDR3: CASSPRTVEAFF. Written as DNA, the CDR3 is TGCGCCAGCAGCCCGCGGACAGTTGAAGCTTTCTTT.

V is TRBV24-1 and J is TRBJ2-3; maybe TRBD1 (5 bases). The ends were cut back, 4 bases at V and 9 bases at J, with 25 bases in the middle. The CDR3 length is 17 residues. The germline gives CDR1 KGHDR, CDR2 SFDVKD. The chain's CDR3 is CATSDNLEWGLTRTQYF. CDR3 DNA: TGTGCCACCAGTGACAACCTCGAGTGGGGCCTAACGCGCACGCAGTATTTT.

The V and J genes are TRBV4-3 and TRBJ2-7; TRBD1 agrees at 8 bases. Trimming took 1 base from V and 7 from J; bases not matched to a gene: 6. The germline CDR1 and CDR2 sequences are LGHNA and YSLEER. CDR3 length: 14 residues. This CDR3 reads CASSQATGDWEQYF. CDR3 DNA sequence: TGCGCCAGCAGCCAAGCGACAGGGGACTGGGAGCAGTACTTC.

This clonotype came up many times. The chain recombines TRBV12-3 or TRBV12-4 with TRBJ1-3, with D tentatively TRBD1 (5 bases). CDR3 length: 16 residues. V was trimmed by 3 bases and J by 7 bases, leaving 19 bases between them. The CDR3 region has the DNA TGTGCCAGCAGTTTGGCGGGACGGGCGACGCGGAACACCATATATTTT. Translating it yields CASSLAGRATRNTIYF.

This clonotype was observed a single time. The chain couples TRBV7-2 to TRBJ1-1; TRBD1 matches 7 bases. The junction had 4 bases not matched to a gene; V was cut back by 6 bases and J by 3 bases. The CDR3 spans 13 residues. The V gene's germline CDR1 is SGHTA and CDR2 FQGNSA. The CDR3 DNA reads TGTGCCAGCAGGGGGGACAGCCACACTGAAGCTTTCTTT. Translated, it gives CASRGDSHTEAFF.

CDR3 sequence (DNA): TGTGCCAGCAGTGAGGGCGCAGGGCATCCAACTAATGAAAAACTGTTTTTT. This translates into CASSEGAGHPTNEKLFF. This chain joins TRBV12-3 or TRBV12-4 and TRBJ1-4; tentative D call: TRBD1 (5 bases). V was trimmed by 5 bases and J by 0 bases, leaving 16 bases between them. CDR3 length: 17 residues.

This clonotype was detected ten times or more. The rearrangement links TRBV4-3 to TRBJ1-2; TRBD1 agrees at 9 bases. CDR1 and CDR2 (germline): LGHNA, YSLEER. The CDR3 runs 17 residues. Trimming cost V 0 bases and J 6 bases; bases outside gene matches: 11. CDR3 bases: TGCGCCAGCAGCCAAGACACAGGGGGCTTCGTTACGGATGGCTACACCTTC. Encoded protein: CASSQDTGGFVTDGYTF.

This chain links TRBV3-1 with TRBJ2-1, with 9 bases lining up with TRBD2. The CDR3 is 14 residues long. Germline CDR1 and CDR2: LGHDT and YNNKEL (reference sequence). Trimming removed 1 base from V and 9 bases from J; junction bases left unmatched: 4. The CDR3 region is CASSQVPSGTEQFF. DNA for the CDR3: TGTGCCAGCAGCCAAGTACCTAGCGGGACTGAGCAGTTCTTC.

This clonotype occurred many times. This CDR3 reads CSVRTRLGGLNTEAFF. In nucleotides, the CDR3 is TGCAGCGTTCGCACCCGGTTAGGGGGCCTGAACACTGAAGCTTTCTTT. The chain combines TRBV29-1 with TRBJ1-1, with TRBD1 matching over 7 bases. CDR3 length equals 16 residues. The germline gives CDR1 SQVTM, CDR2 ANQGSEA. V lost 5 bases, J lost 0 bases, and 12 bases stayed unmatched.

This clonotype has only a few counts. V usage is TRBV20-1 and J usage is TRBJ1-5, with D possibly being TRBD1 (5 bases). Germline V gene sequence: CDR1 DFQATT, CDR2 SNEGSKA (reference sequence). Between the trimmed V and J ends, which lost 1 base and 0 bases, there was a span of 10 bases. CDR3 length: 15 residues. The CDR3 DNA sequence: TGCAGTGCTAGAGCCTCGACAGATAGCAATCAGCCCCAGCATTTT. It yields the protein CSARASTDSNQPQHF.

The V and J genes are TRBV15 and TRBJ1-3; 12 bases are a match to TRBD1. This CDR3 contains 18 residues. V shed 1 base and J 4 bases; nucleotides not matched to a gene: 8. Germline V gene lookup returns CDR1 LNHNV and CDR2 YYDKDF (reference sequence). The CDR3 DNA sequence: TGTGCCACCAGCAGAGGAGGGACAGGGGGCCCGGGGGGAAACACCATATATTTT. It codes for CATSRGGTGGPGGNTIYF.